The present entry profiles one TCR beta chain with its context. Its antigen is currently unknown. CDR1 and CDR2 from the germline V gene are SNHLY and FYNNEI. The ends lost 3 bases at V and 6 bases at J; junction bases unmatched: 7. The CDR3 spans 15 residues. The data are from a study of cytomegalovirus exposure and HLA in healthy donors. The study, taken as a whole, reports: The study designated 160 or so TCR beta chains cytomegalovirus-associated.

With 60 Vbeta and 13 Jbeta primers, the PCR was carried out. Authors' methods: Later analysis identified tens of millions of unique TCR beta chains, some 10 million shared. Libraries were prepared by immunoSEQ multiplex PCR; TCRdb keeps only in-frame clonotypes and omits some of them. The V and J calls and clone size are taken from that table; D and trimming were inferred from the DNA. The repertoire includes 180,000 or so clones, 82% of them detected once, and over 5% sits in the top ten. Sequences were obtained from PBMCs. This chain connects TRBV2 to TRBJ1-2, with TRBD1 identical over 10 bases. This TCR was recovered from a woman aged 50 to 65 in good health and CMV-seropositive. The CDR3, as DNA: TGTGCCAGCAGTGACACGGACAGGGGGGACGATGGCTACACCTTC. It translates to CASSDTDRGDDGYTF.